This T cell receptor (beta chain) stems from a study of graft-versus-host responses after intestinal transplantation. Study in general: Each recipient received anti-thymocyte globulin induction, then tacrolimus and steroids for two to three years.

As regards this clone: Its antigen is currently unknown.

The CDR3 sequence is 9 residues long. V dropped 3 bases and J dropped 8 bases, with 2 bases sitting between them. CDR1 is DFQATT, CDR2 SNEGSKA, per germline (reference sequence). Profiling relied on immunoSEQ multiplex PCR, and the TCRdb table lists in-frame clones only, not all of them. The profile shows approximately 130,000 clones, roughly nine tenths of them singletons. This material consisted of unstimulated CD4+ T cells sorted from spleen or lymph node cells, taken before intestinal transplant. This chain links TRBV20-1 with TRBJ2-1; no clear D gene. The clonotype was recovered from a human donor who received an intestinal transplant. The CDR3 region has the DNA TGCAGTGCTAGTTATGAGCAGTTCTTC. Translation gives CSASYEQFF.